The entry that follows covers one TCR beta chain sequence. Participants, about 18 to 95 years old, spanned more than 20 US areas. Participants had their cohort set by participant-reported clinical history. Data came from immunoSEQ multiplex PCR; TCRdb stores just in-frame clones and leaves some out. The sample lists 130,000 or so clones; around four fifths were seen once. The sample is drawn from a study of blood T cell repertoires in COVID-19. This clonotype was sampled from a man aged 40-50 years with acute COVID-19. Material: PBMCs or T cells enriched from blood (not recorded which).

The DNA for the CDR3 is TGTGCCAGCAGTTACGGGACAAGTGACTACGAGCAGTACTTC. Translation: CASSYGTSDYEQYF. The V call is TRBV6-5, the J call TRBJ2-7; D may be TRBD1 (6 bases). CDR1 and CDR2 (germline): MNHEY, SVGAGI. Trimming took 2 bases from V and 3 from J, leaving 11 bases between them. The CDR3 is 14 residues long.